This T cell receptor (beta chain) was retrieved from a study of blood T cell repertoires in COVID-19. V was cut by 5 bases and J by 7 bases, with 14 bases left in between. Germline CDR1 SEHNR, CDR2 FQNEAQ (reference sequence). This CDR3 is 13 amino acids long. Sequencing used immunoSEQ multiplex PCR; TCRdb keeps in-frame clones, though not all of them. This sample has some 180,000 clones, with around 83% found just once. The rearrangement joins TRBV7-9 to TRBJ1-2, with unresolved D. Input material: PBMCs or T cells enriched from blood (not recorded which). The source of this sequence is a man in his forties who had recovered from COVID-19. The CDR3 protein is CASSLPVGAGYTF. Written as DNA, the CDR3 is TGTGCCAGCAGCCTACCCGTCGGAGCTGGCTACACCTTC.